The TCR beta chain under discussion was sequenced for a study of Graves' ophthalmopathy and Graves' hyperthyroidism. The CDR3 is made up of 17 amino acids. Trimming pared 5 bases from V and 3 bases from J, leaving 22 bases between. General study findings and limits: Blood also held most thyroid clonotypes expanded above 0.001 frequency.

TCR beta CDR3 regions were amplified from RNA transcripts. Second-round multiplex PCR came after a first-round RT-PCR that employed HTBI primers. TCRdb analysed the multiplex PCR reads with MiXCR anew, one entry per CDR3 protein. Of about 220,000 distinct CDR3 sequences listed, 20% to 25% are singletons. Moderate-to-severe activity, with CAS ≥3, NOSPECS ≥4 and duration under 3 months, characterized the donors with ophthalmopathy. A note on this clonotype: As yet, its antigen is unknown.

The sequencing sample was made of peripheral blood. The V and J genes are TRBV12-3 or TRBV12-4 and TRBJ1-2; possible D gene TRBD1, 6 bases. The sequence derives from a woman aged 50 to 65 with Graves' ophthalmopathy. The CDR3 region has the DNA TGTGCCAGCAGTCTACGCGCTTGGGGGGCGCGTTACTATGGCTACACCTTC. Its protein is CASSLRAWGARYYGYTF.